This section outlines one TCR beta chain sequence together with its context. V lost 5 bases, J lost 0 bases, and 16 bases lay in between. Germline V CDR1 and CDR2: KGHSH, LQKENI. CDR3 length: 17 residues. The repertoire was sequenced with immunoSEQ multiplex PCR; TCRdb's copy has only in-frame clones and lacks some. Of approximately 480,000 clones in the sample, about 75% were seen once. This entry is derived from a study of shared clonotypes between healthy human individuals. In unsorted samples, genomic DNA was obtained using 90 million or so PBMCs. Sequencing used PBMCs. This receptor was taken from a woman aged 40 to 49 in good health. Some clones in this sample may be carry-over from other donors' samples. The V gene is TRBV18, the J gene TRBJ1-4; D gene ambiguous. Written as DNA, the CDR3 is TGTGCCAGCTCATTAGGTCCCTACGGTGCAACTAATGAAAAACTGTTTTTT. This codes for CASSLGPYGATNEKLFF.